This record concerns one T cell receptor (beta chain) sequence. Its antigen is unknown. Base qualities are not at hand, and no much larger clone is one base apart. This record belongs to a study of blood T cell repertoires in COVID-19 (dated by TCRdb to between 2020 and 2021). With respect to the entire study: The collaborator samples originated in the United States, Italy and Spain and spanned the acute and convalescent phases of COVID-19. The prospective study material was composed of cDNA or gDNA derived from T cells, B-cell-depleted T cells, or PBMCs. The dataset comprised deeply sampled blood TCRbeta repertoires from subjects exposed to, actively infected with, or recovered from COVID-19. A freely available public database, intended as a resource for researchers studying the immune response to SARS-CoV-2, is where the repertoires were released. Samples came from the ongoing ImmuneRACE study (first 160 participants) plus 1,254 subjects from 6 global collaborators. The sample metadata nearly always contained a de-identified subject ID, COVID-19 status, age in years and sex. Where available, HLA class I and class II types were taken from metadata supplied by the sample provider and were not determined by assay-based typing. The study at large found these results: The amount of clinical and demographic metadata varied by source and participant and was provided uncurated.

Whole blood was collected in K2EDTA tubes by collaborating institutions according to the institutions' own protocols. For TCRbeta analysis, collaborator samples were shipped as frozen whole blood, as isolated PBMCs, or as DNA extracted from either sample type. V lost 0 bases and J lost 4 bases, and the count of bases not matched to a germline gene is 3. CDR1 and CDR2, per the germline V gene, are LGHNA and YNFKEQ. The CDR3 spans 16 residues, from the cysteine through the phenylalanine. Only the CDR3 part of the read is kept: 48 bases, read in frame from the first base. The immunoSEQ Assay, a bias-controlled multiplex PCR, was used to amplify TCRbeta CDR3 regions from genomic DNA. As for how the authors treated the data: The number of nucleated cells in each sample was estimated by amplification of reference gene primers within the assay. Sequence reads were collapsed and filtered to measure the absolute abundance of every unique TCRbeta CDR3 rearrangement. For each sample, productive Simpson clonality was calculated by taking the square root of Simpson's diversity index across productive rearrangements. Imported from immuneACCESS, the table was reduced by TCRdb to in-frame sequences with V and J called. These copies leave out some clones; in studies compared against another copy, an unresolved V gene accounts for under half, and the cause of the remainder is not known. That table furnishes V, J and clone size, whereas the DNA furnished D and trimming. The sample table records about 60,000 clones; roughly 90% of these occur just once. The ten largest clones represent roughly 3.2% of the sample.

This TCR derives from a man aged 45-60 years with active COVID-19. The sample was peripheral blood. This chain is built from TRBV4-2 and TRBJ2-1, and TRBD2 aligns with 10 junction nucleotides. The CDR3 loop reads CASSQEVAGGYNEQFF. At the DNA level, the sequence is TGTGCCAGCAGCCAAGAGGTAGCGGGGGGATACAATGAGCAGTTCTTC.